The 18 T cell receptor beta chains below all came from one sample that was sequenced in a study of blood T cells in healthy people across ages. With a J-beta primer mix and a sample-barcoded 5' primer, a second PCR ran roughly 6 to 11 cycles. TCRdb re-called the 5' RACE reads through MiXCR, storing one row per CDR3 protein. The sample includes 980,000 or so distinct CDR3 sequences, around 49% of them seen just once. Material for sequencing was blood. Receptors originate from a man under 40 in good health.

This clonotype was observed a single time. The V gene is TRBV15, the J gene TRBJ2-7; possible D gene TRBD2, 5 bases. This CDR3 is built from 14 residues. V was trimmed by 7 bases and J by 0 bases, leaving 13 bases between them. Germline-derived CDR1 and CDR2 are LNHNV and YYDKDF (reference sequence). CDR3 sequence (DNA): TGTGCCACCACAGCCCTCGGACTCTCCTACGAGCAGTACTTC. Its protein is CATTALGLSYEQYF.

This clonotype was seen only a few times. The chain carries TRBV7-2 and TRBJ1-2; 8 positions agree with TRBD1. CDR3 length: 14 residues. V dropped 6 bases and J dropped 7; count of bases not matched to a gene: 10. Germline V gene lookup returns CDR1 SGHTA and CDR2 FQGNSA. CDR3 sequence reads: CASRFQGAASGYTF. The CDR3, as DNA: TGTGCCAGCAGATTTCAGGGGGCCGCGAGTGGCTACACCTTC.

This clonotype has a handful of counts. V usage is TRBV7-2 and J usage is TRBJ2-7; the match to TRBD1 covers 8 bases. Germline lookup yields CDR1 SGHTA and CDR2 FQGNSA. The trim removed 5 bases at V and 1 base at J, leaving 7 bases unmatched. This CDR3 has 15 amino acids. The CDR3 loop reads CASSRGGQGSYEQYF. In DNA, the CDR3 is TGTGCCAGCAGCCGGGGTGGACAGGGATCCTACGAGCAGTACTTC. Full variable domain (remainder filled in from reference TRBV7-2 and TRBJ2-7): GAGVSQSPSNKVTEKGKDVELRCDPISGHTALYWYRQSLGQGLEFLIYFQGNSAPDKSGLPSDRFSAERTGGSVSTLTIQRTQQEDSAVYLCASSRGGQGSYEQYFGPGTRLTVT.

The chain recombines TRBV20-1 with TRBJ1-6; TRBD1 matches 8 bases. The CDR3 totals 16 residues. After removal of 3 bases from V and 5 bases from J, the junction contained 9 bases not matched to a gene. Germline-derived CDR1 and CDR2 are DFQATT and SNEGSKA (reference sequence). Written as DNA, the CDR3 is TGCAGTGCTAGCCAGACAGGGGAATTTAATAATTCACCCCTCCACTTT. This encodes CSASQTGEFNNSPLHF.

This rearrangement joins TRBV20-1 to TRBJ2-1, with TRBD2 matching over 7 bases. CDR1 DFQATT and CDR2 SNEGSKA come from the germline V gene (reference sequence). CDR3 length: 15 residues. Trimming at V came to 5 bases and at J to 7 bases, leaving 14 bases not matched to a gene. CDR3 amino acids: CSAGRRAGIQNEQFF. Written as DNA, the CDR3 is TGCAGTGCTGGGAGGAGAGCGGGGATACAGAATGAGCAGTTCTTC.

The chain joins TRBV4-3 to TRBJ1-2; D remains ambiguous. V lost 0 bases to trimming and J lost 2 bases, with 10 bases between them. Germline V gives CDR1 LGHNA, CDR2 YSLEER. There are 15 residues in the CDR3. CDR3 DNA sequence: TGCGCCAGCAGCCAAGAGCGGGGTCCCAACTATGGCTACACCTTC. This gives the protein CASSQERGPNYGYTF.

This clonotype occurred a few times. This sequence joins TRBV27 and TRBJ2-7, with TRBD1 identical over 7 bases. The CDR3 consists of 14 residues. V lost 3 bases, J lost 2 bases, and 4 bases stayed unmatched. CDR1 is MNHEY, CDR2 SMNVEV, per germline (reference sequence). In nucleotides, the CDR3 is TGTGCCAGCAGTTTCGAGGACAGGACCTACGAGCAGTACTTC. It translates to CASSFEDRTYEQYF.

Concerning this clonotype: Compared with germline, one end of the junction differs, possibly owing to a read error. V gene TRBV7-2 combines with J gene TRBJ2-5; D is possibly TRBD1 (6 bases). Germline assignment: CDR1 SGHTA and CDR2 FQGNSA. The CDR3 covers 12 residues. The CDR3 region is CASSWGQVTQYF. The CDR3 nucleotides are TGTGCCAGCAGCTGGGGGCAAGTGACCCAGTACTTC.

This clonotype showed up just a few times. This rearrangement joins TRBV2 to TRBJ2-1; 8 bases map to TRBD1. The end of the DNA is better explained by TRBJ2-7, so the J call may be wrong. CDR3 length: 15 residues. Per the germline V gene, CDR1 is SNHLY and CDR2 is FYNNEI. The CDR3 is CASTPAGQASYEQYF. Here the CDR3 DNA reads TGTGCCAGCACTCCGGCGGGACAGGCCAGCTACGAGCAGTACTTC.

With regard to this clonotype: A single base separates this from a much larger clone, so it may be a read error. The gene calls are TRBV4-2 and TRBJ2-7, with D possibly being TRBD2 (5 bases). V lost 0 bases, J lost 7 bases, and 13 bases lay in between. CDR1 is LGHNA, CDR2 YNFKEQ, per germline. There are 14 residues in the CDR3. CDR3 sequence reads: CASSQERDDNEQYF. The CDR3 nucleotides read TGTGCCAGCAGCCAAGAGAGGGATGATAATGAGCAGTACTTC.

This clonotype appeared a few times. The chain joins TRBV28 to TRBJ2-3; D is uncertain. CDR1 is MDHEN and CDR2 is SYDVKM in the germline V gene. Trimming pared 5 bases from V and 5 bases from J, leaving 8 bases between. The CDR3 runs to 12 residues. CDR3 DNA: TGTGCCAGCAGTCCGCCAAAAGATACGCAGTATTTT. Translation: CASSPPKDTQYF. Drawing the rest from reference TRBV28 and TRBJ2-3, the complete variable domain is DVKVTQSSRYLVKRTGEKVFLECVQDMDHENMFWYRQDPGLGLRLIYFSYDVKMKEKGDIPEGYSVSREKKERFSLILESASTNQTSMYLCASSPPKDTQYFGPGTRLTVL.

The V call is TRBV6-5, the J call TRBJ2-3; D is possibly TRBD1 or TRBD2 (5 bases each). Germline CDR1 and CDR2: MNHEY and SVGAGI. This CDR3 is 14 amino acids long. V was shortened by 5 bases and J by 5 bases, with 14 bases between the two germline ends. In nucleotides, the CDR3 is TGTGCCAGCAGTAGTCCGGGACGGGAAGATACGCAGTATTTT. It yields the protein CASSSPGREDTQYF.

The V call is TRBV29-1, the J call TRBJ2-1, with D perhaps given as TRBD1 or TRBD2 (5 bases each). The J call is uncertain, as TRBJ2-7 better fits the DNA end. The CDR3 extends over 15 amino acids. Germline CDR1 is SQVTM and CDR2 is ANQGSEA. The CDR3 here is CSVEIGAVSYNEQYF. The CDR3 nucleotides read TGCAGCGTTGAAATCGGGGCAGTTTCCTACAATGAGCAGTACTTC.

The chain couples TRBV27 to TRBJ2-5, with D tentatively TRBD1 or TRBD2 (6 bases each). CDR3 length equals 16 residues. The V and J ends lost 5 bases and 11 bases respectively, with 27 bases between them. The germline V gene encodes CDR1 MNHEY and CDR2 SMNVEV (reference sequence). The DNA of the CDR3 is TGTGCCAGCAGTCTACCGGGACAACAAAATCCGGGGGAGCAGTACTTC. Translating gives CASSLPGQQNPGEQYF.

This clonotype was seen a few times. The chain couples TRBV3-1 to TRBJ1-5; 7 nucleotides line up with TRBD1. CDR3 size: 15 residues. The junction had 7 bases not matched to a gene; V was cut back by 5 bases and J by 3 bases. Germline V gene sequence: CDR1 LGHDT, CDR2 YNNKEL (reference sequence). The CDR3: CASSRGGRDNQPQHF. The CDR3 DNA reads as TGTGCCAGCAGCAGAGGGGGCAGAGACAATCAGCCCCAGCATTTT.

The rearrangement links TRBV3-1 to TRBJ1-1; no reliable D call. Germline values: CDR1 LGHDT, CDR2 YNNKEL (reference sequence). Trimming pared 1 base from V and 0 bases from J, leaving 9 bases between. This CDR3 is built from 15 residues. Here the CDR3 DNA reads TGTGCCAGCAGCCAAGGCCCCACACTGAACACTGAAGCTTTCTTT. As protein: CASSQGPTLNTEAFF.

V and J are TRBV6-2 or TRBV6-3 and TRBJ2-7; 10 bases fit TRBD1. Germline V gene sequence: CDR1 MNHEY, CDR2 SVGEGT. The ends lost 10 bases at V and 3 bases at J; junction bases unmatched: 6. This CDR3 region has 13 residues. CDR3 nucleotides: TGTGCCATCTGGGGGACAGGGGTCTACGAGCAGTACTTC. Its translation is CAIWGTGVYEQYF.

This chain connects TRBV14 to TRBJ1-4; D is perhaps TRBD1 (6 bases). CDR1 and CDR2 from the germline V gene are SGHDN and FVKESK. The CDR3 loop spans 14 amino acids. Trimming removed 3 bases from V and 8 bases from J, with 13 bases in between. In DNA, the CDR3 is TGTGCCAGCAGCCATACAGGGTTAAAAGAAAAACTGTTTTTT. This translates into CASSHTGLKEKLFF.